These T cell receptor beta chains were read from a single sample in a study of T cells in Graves' hyperthyroidism and ophthalmopathy. TCRdb reanalysed the multiplex PCR reads using MiXCR and keeps one entry per CDR3 protein. Here the sample spans some 300,000 distinct CDR3 sequences, roughly an eighth being singletons. Sequencing used blood. All receptors derive from a woman in her thirties or forties with Graves' hyperthyroidism. Each CDR3 is given with its conserved first and last residue. A D gene is named only where the DNA matches it firmly. The size of a clone is reported for some rows only, either as once, few or many, or as a class for expanded clones.

TRBJ2-2,many,TRBV6-1,-,CASSPIGIHTGELFF,TGTGCCAGCAGCCCAATTGGGATTCACACCGGGGAGCTGTTTTTT
TRBJ1-1,many,TRBV2,TRBD1,CASSEAGYRGLPTEAFF,TGTGCCAGCAGTGAAGCAGGGTACAGGGGTCTACCCACTGAAGCTTTCTTT
TRBJ2-3,few,TRBV7-9,TRBD1,CASSPRDRGRDFHKWGTDTQYF,TGTGCCAGCAGCCCCAGGGACAGGGGACGGGACTTCCACAAATGGGGCACAGATACGCAGTATTTT
TRBJ1-3,few,TRBV16,TRBD1,CASSRTGVANTIYF,TGTGCCAGCAGCCGGACAGGGGTGGCAAACACCATATATTTT
TRBJ1-2,-,TRBV4-2,TRBD1,CASGDRDWDYGYTF,TGTGCCAGCGGAGACAGGGACTGGGACTATGGCTACACCTTC
TRBJ2-3,-,TRBV7-2,TRBD2,CASSQRLAGLNTQYF,TGTGCCAGCAGCCAACGACTAGCGGGATTAAATACGCAGTATTTT
TRBJ1-2,few,TRBV18,-,CASSPQGQRYGYTF,TGTGCCAGCTCACCACAGGGCCAGCGCTATGGCTACACCTTC
TRBJ1-1,many,TRBV7-9,-,CASSASGNTEAFF,TGTGCCAGCAGCGCCTCAGGGAACACTGAAGCTTTCTTT
TRBJ1-5,many,TRBV6-1,-,CASPPLSSNQPQHF,TGTGCCAGCCCCCCTTTGAGTAGCAATCAGCCCCAGCATTTT
TRBJ1-3,-,TRBV28,-,CASSWRAGVHF,TGTGCCAGCAGTTGGCGGGCGGGGGTGCATTTT
TRBJ2-5,many,TRBV24-1,-,CATSSVTQETQYF,TGTGCCACCAGTTCGGTTACCCAAGAGACCCAGTACTTC
TRBJ1-4,-,TRBV29-1,-,CSVVGSGEKLFF,TGCAGCGTTGTGGGAAGCGGGGAAAAACTGTTTTTT
TRBJ2-1,many,TRBV11-2,-,CASSLESHPYNEQFF,TGTGCCAGCAGCTTAGAGTCACACCCCTACAATGAGCAGTTCTTC
TRBJ2-3,-,TRBV30,-,CAWSGGRIADTQYF,TGTGCCTGGAGTGGGGGACGTATAGCAGATACGCAGTATTTT
TRBJ1-1,many,TRBV9,-,CASSVGSYTEAFF,TGTGCCAGCAGCGTGGGGTCGTATACTGAAGCTTTCTTT
TRBJ2-7,many,TRBV2,TRBD1,CASSRDRSSYEQYF,TGTGCCAGCAGCCGGGACAGGAGCTCCTACGAGCAGTACTTC
TRBJ1-5,-,TRBV28,-,CASTPPVGVDSNQPQHF,TGTGCCAGCACCCCCCCCGTGGGGGTTGATAGCAATCAGCCCCAGCATTTT
TRBJ1-1,many,TRBV4-2,-,CASSQDGIGTEAFF,TGTGCCAGCAGCCAAGATGGGATAGGAACTGAAGCTTTCTTT
TRBJ2-1,many,TRBV7-8,-,CASSRVGGGEQFF,TGTGCCAGCAGCCGGGTTGGCGGCGGTGAGCAGTTCTTC
TRBJ1-1,many,TRBV7-2,TRBD1,CASSPRDRFTEAFF,TGTGCCAGCAGCCCCCGGGACAGATTCACTGAAGCTTTCTTT
TRBJ1-2,many,TRBV2,-,CASSEYLWAGGGYTF,TGTGCCAGCAGTGAATATTTGTGGGCAGGCGGAGGCTACACCTTC
TRBJ2-7,-,TRBV27,-,CASSQGGPTGEQYF,TGTGCCAGCAGTCAGGGCGGGCCCACTGGCGAGCAGTACTTC
TRBJ2-7,many,TRBV28,TRBD2,CASSFGLAGGEQYF,TGTGCCAGCAGTTTCGGTCTAGCGGGAGGCGAGCAGTACTTC
TRBJ1-2,many,TRBV7-2,TRBD1,CASTLSMGTGGYGYTF,TGTGCCAGCACCCTTAGCATGGGGACAGGGGGCTATGGCTACACCTTC
TRBJ2-7,-,TRBV28,TRBD2,CASSLERDGRLAVEGNEQYF,TGTGCCAGCAGCTTAGAAAGGGATGGGCGACTAGCGGTAGAGGGAAACGAGCAGTACTTC
TRBJ1-1,-,TRBV15,-,CATKGQMNTEAFF,TGTGCCACCAAAGGACAGATGAACACTGAAGCTTTCTTT
TRBJ1-1,few,TRBV19,-,CASTLRQNTEAFF,TGTGCCAGTACTCTAAGACAGAACACTGAAGCTTTCTTT
TRBJ1-1,many,TRBV29-1,-,CSVGGSGGMGPEAFF,TGCAGCGTTGGGGGGTCGGGGGGGATGGGCCCTGAAGCTTTCTTT
TRBJ2-6,few,TRBV6-5,-,CASSYGSGANVLTF,TGTGCCAGCAGTTACGGCTCTGGGGCCAACGTCCTGACTTTC
TRBJ1-1,many,TRBV11-1,-,CASSDFASGNTEAFF,TGTGCCAGCAGCGATTTCGCATCGGGGAACACTGAAGCTTTCTTT
TRBJ2-5,few,TRBV5-1,-,CASSLVSGGGETQYF,TGCGCCAGCAGCTTGGTGTCAGGCGGAGGGGAGACCCAGTACTTC
TRBJ2-7,-,TRBV19,TRBD1,CASSPATGGFHEQYF,TGTGCCAGTAGTCCGGCGACAGGGGGCTTCCACGAGCAGTACTTC
TRBJ2-7,many,TRBV28,-,CASSRHRDTYEQYF,TGTGCCAGCAGCCGCCACAGGGACACCTACGAGCAGTACTTC
TRBJ1-4,many,TRBV6-1,TRBD1,CASGLDRVNEKLFF,TGTGCCAGCGGCTTGGACAGGGTTAATGAAAAACTGTTTTTT
TRBJ1-5,-,TRBV2,-,CASSVSGGNQPQHF,TGTGCCAGCAGTGTATCTGGGGGCAATCAGCCCCAGCATTTT
TRBJ1-1,few,TRBV19,-,CARPRNTEAFF,TGTGCCAGACCGAGGAACACTGAAGCTTTCTTT
TRBJ1-6,many,TRBV6-1,-,CASSSWTVANSPLHF,TGTGCCAGCAGTTCATGGACAGTGGCTAATTCACCCCTCCACTTT
TRBJ1-1,many,TRBV6-5,-,CASSYSQGSPEAFF,TGTGCCAGCAGTTACTCCCAGGGGAGCCCTGAAGCTTTCTTT
TRBJ1-1,many,TRBV7-3,-,CASSLGDRNTEAFF,TGTGCCAGCAGCTTAGGGGATAGGAACACTGAAGCTTTCTTT
TRBJ2-3,-,TRBV6-1,-,CASSLTSIGGTQYF,TGTGCCAGCAGTCTGACTAGCATAGGGGGGACGCAGTATTTT
TRBJ2-1,few,TRBV20-1,TRBD2,CSASFSGSVLNEQFF,TGCAGTGCTAGCTTTAGCGGGAGTGTACTCAATGAGCAGTTCTTC
TRBJ1-2,many,TRBV10-3,TRBD1,CAISETGTGALYGYTF,TGTGCCATCAGTGAGACCGGGACAGGGGCCCTCTATGGCTACACCTTC
TRBJ1-5,many,TRBV19,-,CASGARRTGNQPQHF,TGTGCCAGTGGGGCCCGGAGGACCGGCAATCAGCCCCAGCATTTT
TRBJ2-2,few,TRBV4-1,-,CASSQEHAIPTGELFF,TGCGCCAGCAGCCAAGAACACGCCATACCGACCGGGGAGCTGTTTTTT
TRBJ1-2,many,TRBV6-1,-,CASTVTPRDYGYTF,TGTGCCAGCACCGTTACCCCCAGGGACTATGGCTACACCTTC